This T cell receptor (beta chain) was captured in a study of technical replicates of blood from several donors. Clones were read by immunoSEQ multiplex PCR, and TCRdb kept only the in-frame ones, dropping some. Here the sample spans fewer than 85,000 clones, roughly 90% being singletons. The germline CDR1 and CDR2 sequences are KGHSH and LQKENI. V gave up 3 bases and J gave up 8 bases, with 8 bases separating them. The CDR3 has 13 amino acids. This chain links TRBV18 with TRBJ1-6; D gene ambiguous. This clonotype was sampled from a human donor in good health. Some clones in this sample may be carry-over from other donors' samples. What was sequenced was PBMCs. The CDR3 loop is CASSPTGDSPLHF. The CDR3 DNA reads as TGTGCCAGCTCACCGACCGGGGATTCACCCCTCCACTTT.